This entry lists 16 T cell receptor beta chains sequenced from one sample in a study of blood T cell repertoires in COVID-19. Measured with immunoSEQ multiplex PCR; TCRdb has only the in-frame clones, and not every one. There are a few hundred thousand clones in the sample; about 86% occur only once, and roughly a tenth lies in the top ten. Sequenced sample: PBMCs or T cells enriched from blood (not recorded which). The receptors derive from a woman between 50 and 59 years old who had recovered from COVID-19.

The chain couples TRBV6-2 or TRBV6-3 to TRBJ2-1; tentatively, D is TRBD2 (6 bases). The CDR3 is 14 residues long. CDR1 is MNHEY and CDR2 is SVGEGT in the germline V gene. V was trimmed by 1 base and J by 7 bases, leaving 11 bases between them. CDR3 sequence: CASSYYAGPNEQFF. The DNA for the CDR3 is TGTGCCAGCAGTTACTACGCGGGGCCGAATGAGCAGTTCTTC.

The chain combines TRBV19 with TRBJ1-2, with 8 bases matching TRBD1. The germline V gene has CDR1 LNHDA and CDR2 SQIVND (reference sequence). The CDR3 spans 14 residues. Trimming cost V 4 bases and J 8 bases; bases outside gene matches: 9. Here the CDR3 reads CASSTETGAEGYTF. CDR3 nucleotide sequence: TGTGCCAGTAGTACCGAGACAGGGGCGGAAGGCTACACCTTC.

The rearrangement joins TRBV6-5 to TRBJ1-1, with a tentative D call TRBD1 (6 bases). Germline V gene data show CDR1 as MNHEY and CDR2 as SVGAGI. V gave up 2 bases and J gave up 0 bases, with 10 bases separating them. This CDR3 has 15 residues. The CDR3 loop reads CASSYQGSLNTEAFF. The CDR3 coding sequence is TGTGCCAGCAGTTACCAGGGGAGCTTGAACACTGAAGCTTTCTTT.

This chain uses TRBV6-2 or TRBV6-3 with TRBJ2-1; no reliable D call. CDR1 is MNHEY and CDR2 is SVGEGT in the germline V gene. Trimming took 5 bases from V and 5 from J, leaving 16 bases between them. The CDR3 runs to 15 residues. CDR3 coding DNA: TGTGCCAGCAGTCGCTACTGGGCATCAAACAATGAGCAGTTCTTC. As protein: CASSRYWASNNEQFF.

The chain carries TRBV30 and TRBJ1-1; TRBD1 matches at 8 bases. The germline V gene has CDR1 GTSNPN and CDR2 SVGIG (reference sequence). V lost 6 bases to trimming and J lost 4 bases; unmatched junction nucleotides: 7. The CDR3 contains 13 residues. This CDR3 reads CACPGQGGTEAFF. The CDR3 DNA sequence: TGTGCCTGTCCCGGACAGGGTGGCACTGAAGCTTTCTTT. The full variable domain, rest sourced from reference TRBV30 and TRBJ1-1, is SQTIHQWPATLVQPVGSPLSLECTVEGTSNPNLYWYRQAAGRGLQLLFYSVGIGQISSEVPQNLSASRPQDRQFILSSKKLLLSDSGFYLCACPGQGGTEAFFGQGTRLTVV.

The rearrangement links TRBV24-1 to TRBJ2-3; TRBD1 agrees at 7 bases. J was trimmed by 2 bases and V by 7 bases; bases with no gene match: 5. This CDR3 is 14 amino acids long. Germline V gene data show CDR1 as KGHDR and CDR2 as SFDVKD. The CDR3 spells CATSRTGNTDTQYF. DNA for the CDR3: TGTGCCACCAGCCGGACAGGCAACACAGATACGCAGTATTTT.

The CDR3 loop is CASSQDSVNTEAFF. CDR3 coding DNA: TGTGCCAGCAGCCAAGATAGCGTAAACACTGAAGCTTTCTTT. This chain connects TRBV3-1 (or the pseudogene TRBV3-2) to TRBJ1-1; no clear D gene. The V gene's germline CDR1 is LGHDT and CDR2 YNNKEL (reference sequence). This CDR3 is built from 14 residues. Deletions cut 0 bases from V and 2 bases from J, with 7 bases between.

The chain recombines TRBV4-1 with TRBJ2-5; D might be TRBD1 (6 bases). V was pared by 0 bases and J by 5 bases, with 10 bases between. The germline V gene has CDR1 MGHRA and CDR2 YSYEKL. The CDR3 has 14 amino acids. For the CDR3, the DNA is TGCGCCAGCAGCCAAGAGTTTAGGGGGGAGACCCAGTACTTC. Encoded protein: CASSQEFRGETQYF.

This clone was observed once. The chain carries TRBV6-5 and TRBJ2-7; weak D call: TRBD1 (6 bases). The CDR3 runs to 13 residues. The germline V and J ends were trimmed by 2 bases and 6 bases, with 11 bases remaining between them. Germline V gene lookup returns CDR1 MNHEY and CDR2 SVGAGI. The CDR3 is CASSYVRQAEQYF. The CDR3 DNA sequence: TGTGCCAGCAGTTACGTAAGACAGGCCGAGCAGTACTTC.

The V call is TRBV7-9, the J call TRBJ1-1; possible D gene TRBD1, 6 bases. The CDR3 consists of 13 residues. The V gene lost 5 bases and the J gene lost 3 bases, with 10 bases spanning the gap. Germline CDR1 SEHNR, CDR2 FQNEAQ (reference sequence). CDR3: CASSPGQHTEAFF. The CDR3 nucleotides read TGTGCCAGCAGCCCAGGACAGCACACTGAAGCTTTCTTT.

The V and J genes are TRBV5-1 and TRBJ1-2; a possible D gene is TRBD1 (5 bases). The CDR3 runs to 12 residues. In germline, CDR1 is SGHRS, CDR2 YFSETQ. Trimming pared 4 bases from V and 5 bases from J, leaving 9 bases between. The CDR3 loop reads CASSAQDYGYTF. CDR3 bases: TGCGCCAGCAGCGCACAGGATTATGGCTACACCTTC.

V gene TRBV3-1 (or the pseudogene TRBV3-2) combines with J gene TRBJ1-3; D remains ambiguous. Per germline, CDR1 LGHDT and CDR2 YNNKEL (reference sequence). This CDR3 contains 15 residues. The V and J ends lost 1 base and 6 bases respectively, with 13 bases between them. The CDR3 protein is CASSQVSGFENTIYF. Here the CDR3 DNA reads TGTGCCAGCAGCCAAGTTTCGGGGTTCGAAAACACCATATATTTT.

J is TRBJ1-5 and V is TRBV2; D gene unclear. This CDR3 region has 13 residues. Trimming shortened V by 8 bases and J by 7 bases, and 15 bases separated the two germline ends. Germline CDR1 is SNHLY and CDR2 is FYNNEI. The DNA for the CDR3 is TGTGCCAGCCGAGAGGGTATGGGCCAGCCCCAGCATTTT. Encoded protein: CASREGMGQPQHF.

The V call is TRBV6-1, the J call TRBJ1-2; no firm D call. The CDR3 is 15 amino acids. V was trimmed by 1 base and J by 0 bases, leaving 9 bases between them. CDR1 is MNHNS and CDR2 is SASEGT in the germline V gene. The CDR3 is CASSEGRGANYGYTF. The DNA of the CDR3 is TGTGCCAGCAGTGAAGGCCGTGGAGCTAACTATGGCTACACCTTC.

The CDR3: CARDRGHPRSYNEQFF. The CDR3 DNA sequence: TGTGCCAGAGACAGGGGGCATCCTCGCTCCTACAATGAGCAGTTCTTC. This chain connects TRBV19 to TRBJ2-1; the match to TRBD1 covers 10 bases. The germline gives CDR1 LNHDA, CDR2 SQIVND (reference sequence). This CDR3 is built from 16 residues. Trimming cost V 9 bases and J 0 bases; bases outside gene matches: 8.

CDR3 residues: CASSTPQGRVFVRELFF. The CDR3 nucleotides read TGTGCCAGCAGCACACCCCAGGGCCGTGTTTTTGTCAGGGAGCTGTTTTTT. The V and J genes are TRBV5-6 and TRBJ2-2, with D perhaps matching TRBD1 (5 bases). V gave up 4 bases and J gave up 9 bases, with 25 bases separating them. The CDR3 consists of 17 residues. The V gene's germline CDR1 is SGHDT and CDR2 YYEEEE. The complete variable domain, with remaining parts taken from reference TRBV5-6 and TRBJ2-2, reads DAGVTQSPTHLIKTRGQQVTLRCSPKSGHDTVSWYQQALGQGPQFIFQYYEEEERQRGNFPDRFSGHQFPNYSSELNVNALLLGDSALYLCASSTPQGRVFVRELFFGEGSRLTVL.